The rows below give T cell receptor beta chains drawn from one sample of a study of response to subunit inactivated influenza vaccine. TCRdb reanalysed the RT-PCR reads using MiXCR and keeps one entry per CDR3 protein. The sample records about 570,000 distinct CDR3 sequences, about an eighth being singletons. The source was PBMCs from blood, collected on the day of vaccination. The receptors derive from a man over 45 who received an inactivated influenza vaccine. Each CDR3 is given with its conserved first and last residue. Fields, in order: clone size, D gene, V gene, J gene, CDR3 DNA, CDR3 protein. The D gene is left open where the match is weak. The size of a clone is reported for some rows only, either as once, few or many, or as a class for expanded clones.

clone size: NA
D gene: NA
V gene: TRBV7-9
J gene: TRBJ1-2
CDR3 DNA: TGTGCCAGCAGCTCGGAGGGTAGGAACTATGGCTACACCTTC
CDR3 protein: CASSSEGRNYGYTF

clone size: NA
D gene: NA
V gene: TRBV4-1
J gene: TRBJ1-4
CDR3 DNA: TGCGCCAGCAGCCAAGTCAGTGTAAATGAAAAACTGTTTTTT
CDR3 protein: CASSQVSVNEKLFF

clone size: few
D gene: NA
V gene: TRBV7-2
J gene: TRBJ2-3
CDR3 DNA: TGTGCCAGCAGCTTAGCCCCCAATACGCAGTATTTT
CDR3 protein: CASSLAPNTQYF

clone size: few
D gene: NA
V gene: TRBV7-2
J gene: TRBJ2-1
CDR3 DNA: TGTGCCAGCAGCCTCCTGGGGCTGAGCTACAATGAGCAGTTCTTC
CDR3 protein: CASSLLGLSYNEQFF

clone size: NA
D gene: TRBD2
V gene: TRBV11-2
J gene: TRBJ2-3
CDR3 DNA: TGTGCCAGCAGCTTACGACTAGCGGGGACCACAGATACGCAGTATTTT
CDR3 protein: CASSLRLAGTTDTQYF

clone size: few
D gene: TRBD1
V gene: TRBV10-3
J gene: TRBJ2-7
CDR3 DNA: TGTGCCATCAGTGAGGCCGGGACAGGGGCCTACGAGCAGTACTTC
CDR3 protein: CAISEAGTGAYEQYF

clone size: NA
D gene: TRBD1
V gene: TRBV20-1
J gene: TRBJ2-1
CDR3 DNA: TGCAGTGCCGGGGGACAGGGGGCTAGCGGGAGAGGCAATGAGCAGTTCTTC
CDR3 protein: CSAGGQGASGRGNEQFF

clone size: NA
D gene: TRBD2
V gene: TRBV5-6
J gene: TRBJ2-2
CDR3 DNA: TGTGCCAGCAGCTCGAAAATAAAGACTAGCGGGGTAAACACCGGGGAGCTGTTTTTT
CDR3 protein: CASSSKIKTSGVNTGELFF

clone size: few
D gene: NA
V gene: TRBV2
J gene: TRBJ2-1
CDR3 DNA: TGTGCCAGCAGTACGACAGGTAACAATGAGCAGTTCTTC
CDR3 protein: CASSTTGNNEQFF

clone size: many
D gene: TRBD1
V gene: TRBV7-7
J gene: TRBJ2-5
CDR3 DNA: TGTGCTAGCAGCTTAGTAGGGACAGCCTCGGAGACCCAGTACTTC
CDR3 protein: CASSLVGTASETQYF

clone size: NA
D gene: NA
V gene: TRBV3-1
J gene: TRBJ2-1
CDR3 DNA: TGTGCCAGCAGCCAAGGTCAGAAACTAGGTGCTCAGGGGCAGTTCTTC
CDR3 protein: CASSQGQKLGAQGQFF

clone size: few
D gene: TRBD1
V gene: TRBV7-9
J gene: TRBJ2-3
CDR3 DNA: TGTGCCAGCGGGGTTTGGGACAGTCCCCGTGGTACGCAGTATTTT
CDR3 protein: CASGVWDSPRGTQYF

clone size: many
D gene: NA
V gene: TRBV4-1
J gene: TRBJ2-5
CDR3 DNA: TGCGCCAGCAGCCGGTTGGGGGGCCAAGAGACCCAGTACTTC
CDR3 protein: CASSRLGGQETQYF

clone size: many
D gene: NA
V gene: TRBV27
J gene: TRBJ2-7
CDR3 DNA: TGTGCCAGCAGTTACACAGGGCTTTCCTACGAGCAGTACTTC
CDR3 protein: CASSYTGLSYEQYF

clone size: few
D gene: TRBD1
V gene: TRBV7-6
J gene: TRBJ2-7
CDR3 DNA: TGTGCCAGCAGCTTATTCGACAGGGAATACGAGCAGTACTTC
CDR3 protein: CASSLFDREYEQYF

clone size: few
D gene: TRBD2
V gene: TRBV6-1
J gene: TRBJ2-5
CDR3 DNA: TGTGCCAGCAGCCCTTACACGGGGAGGGGAGAGACCCAGTACTTC
CDR3 protein: CASSPYTGRGETQYF

clone size: few
D gene: NA
V gene: TRBV29-1
J gene: TRBJ1-1
CDR3 DNA: TGCAGCGTACGAGCGCCGCAGAACACTGAAGCTTTCTTT
CDR3 protein: CSVRAPQNTEAFF